Listed here are 12 T cell receptor beta chains from one sample, sequenced in a study of blood T cell repertoires in COVID-19. Profiling relied on immunoSEQ multiplex PCR, and the TCRdb table lists in-frame clones only, not all of them. The data contain about 200,000 clones, about 86% of them seen just once; the ten biggest clones take up about a tenth. Sequencing input: peripheral blood. These receptors were taken from a woman aged 45-65 years with COVID-19, enrolled during active disease.

This rearrangement joins TRBV19 to TRBJ2-3; D unclear. Germline CDR1 and CDR2: LNHDA and SQIVND (reference sequence). Deletions cut 6 bases from V and 1 base from J, with 11 bases between. The CDR3 contains 14 residues. The CDR3 bases are TGTGCCAGTAGCGCACTAAGAGGCACAGATACGCAGTATTTT. Residues: CASSALRGTDTQYF.

This clone was counted a single time. The chain recombines TRBV6-5 with TRBJ1-1, with a possible D match to TRBD1 (5 bases). Germline loops: CDR1 MNHEY, CDR2 SVGAGI. The CDR3 totals 14 residues. The V end was cut by 6 bases, the J end by 2 bases, with 13 bases between. For the CDR3, the DNA is TGTGCCAGCAGACCCGACAGACTCAACACTGAAGCTTTCTTT. Its protein product is CASRPDRLNTEAFF.

The rearrangement uses TRBV10-2 and TRBJ2-7; TRBD1 matches at 8 bases. Per the germline V gene, CDR1 is WSHSY and CDR2 is SAAADI. V dropped 4 bases and J dropped 4; count of bases not matched to a gene: 6. CDR3 size: 14 residues. The CDR3 sequence: CASSGQGITYEQYF. CDR3 DNA sequence: TGCGCCAGCAGTGGACAGGGGATTACTTACGAGCAGTACTTC.

This chain joins TRBV9 and TRBJ2-5, with 8 bases lining up with TRBD1. Germline loops: CDR1 SGDLS, CDR2 YYNGEE. This CDR3 has 15 amino acids. Trimming at V came to 0 bases and at J to 5 bases, leaving 6 bases not matched to a gene. CDR3 DNA: TGTGCCAGCAGCGTAGAGGGCAGGGGGCAGGAGACCCAGTACTTC. Encoded protein: CASSVEGRGQETQYF.

The rearrangement uses TRBV30 and TRBJ2-7; D perhaps matches TRBD1 (5 bases). The germline CDR1 and CDR2 sequences are GTSNPN and SVGIG (reference sequence). V lost 2 bases to trimming and J lost 7 bases, with 12 bases between them. There are 12 residues in the CDR3. As DNA, the CDR3 is TGTGCCTGGAGTAAAGGGGTAGGGGAGCAGTACTTC. Encoded protein: CAWSKGVGEQYF.

The V and J genes are TRBV3-1 (or the pseudogene TRBV3-2) and TRBJ1-1; D possibly corresponds to TRBD1 (5 bases). V lost 0 bases to trimming and J lost 1 base, with 21 bases between them. This CDR3 is built from 19 residues. Germline CDR1 is LGHDT and CDR2 is YNNKEL (reference sequence). CDR3 in DNA: TGTGCCAGCAGCCAAGATCTAAGTCGGCGGCAGGGAGGGAACACTGAAGCTTTCTTT. Translating gives CASSQDLSRRQGGNTEAFF.

This sequence joins TRBV28 and TRBJ2-2, with D maybe TRBD2 (5 bases). In germline, CDR1 is MDHEN, CDR2 SYDVKM. The V end was cut by 5 bases, the J end by 0 bases, with 13 bases between. The CDR3 covers 16 residues. CDR3: CASSRPVGANTGELFF. The CDR3 region has the DNA TGTGCCAGCAGTCGCCCCGTCGGGGCGAACACCGGGGAGCTGTTTTTT.

CDR3 region: CASSLLVQFTDTQYF. CDR3 in DNA: TGTGCCAGCAGCTTGCTTGTCCAGTTCACAGATACGCAGTATTTT. This chain joins TRBV5-6 and TRBJ2-3, with D unresolved. Trimming took 1 base from V and 2 from J, leaving 11 bases between them. The germline V gene has CDR1 SGHDT and CDR2 YYEEEE. The CDR3 extends over 15 amino acids. Variable domain in full (rest from reference TRBV5-6 and TRBJ2-3): DAGVTQSPTHLIKTRGQQVTLRCSPKSGHDTVSWYQQALGQGPQFIFQYYEEEERQRGNFPDRFSGHQFPNYSSELNVNALLLGDSALYLCASSLLVQFTDTQYFGPGTRLTVL.

V and J are TRBV5-1 and TRBJ1-6; 9 bases align to TRBD1. The CDR3 contains 16 residues. Germline V gene sequence: CDR1 SGHRS, CDR2 YFSETQ. V shed 0 bases and J 3 bases; nucleotides not matched to a gene: 1. CDR3 residues: CASSLGDRVYNSPLHF. CDR3 nucleotide sequence: TGCGCCAGCAGCTTGGGGGACAGGGTCTATAATTCACCCCTCCACTTT. The full variable domain, completed using reference TRBV5-1 and TRBJ1-6, is KAGVTQTPRYLIKTRGQQVTLSCSPISGHRSVSWYQQTPGQGLQFLFEYFSETQRNKGNFPGRFSGRQFSNSRSEMNVSTLELGDSALYLCASSLGDRVYNSPLHFGNGTRLTVT.

J is TRBJ2-6 and V is TRBV4-2; TRBD1 matches at 8 bases. The germline V gene has CDR1 LGHNA and CDR2 YNFKEQ. The CDR3 contains 18 residues. V lost 2 bases, J lost 4 bases, and 10 bases stayed unmatched. CDR3 sequence (DNA): TGTGCCAGCAGCCAACAGGGGGCCGGCCCTGGGGGGGCCAACGTCCTGACTTTC. Amino acids: CASSQQGAGPGGANVLTF.

The CDR3 DNA reads TGTGCCAGCAGCACTCGGGACATCGGAATTGAAAAACTGTTTTTT. Translated: CASSTRDIGIEKLFF. The chain links TRBV11-3 to TRBJ1-4, with a tentative D call TRBD1 (6 bases). V gave up 5 bases and J gave up 7 bases, with 17 bases separating them. CDR1 and CDR2 (germline): SGHNT, YENEEA. The length of the CDR3 is 15 residues.

The chain recombines TRBV19 with TRBJ2-3; D unresolved. CDR1 is LNHDA, CDR2 SQIVND, per germline (reference sequence). CDR3 size: 16 residues. V was shortened by 3 bases and J by 1 base, with 14 bases between the two germline ends. The DNA for the CDR3 is TGTGCCAGTAGTATGAGGCTTACTCGGGGCACAGATACGCAGTATTTT. The encoded protein is CASSMRLTRGTDTQYF.